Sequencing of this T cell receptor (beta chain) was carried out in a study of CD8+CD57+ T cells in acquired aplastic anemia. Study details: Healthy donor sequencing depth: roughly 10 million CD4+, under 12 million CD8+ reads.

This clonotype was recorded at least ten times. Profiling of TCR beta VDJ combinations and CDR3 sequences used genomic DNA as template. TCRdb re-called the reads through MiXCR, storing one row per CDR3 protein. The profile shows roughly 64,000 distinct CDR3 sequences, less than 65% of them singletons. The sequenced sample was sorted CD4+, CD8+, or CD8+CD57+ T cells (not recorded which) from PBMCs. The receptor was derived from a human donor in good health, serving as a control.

As DNA, the CDR3 is TGTGCCAGTCGGGCCGGTAGACTCTCCTATAATTCACCCCTCCACTTT. This sequence encodes CASRAGRLSYNSPLHF. The chain carries TRBV19 and TRBJ1-6; no definite D call. The V and J ends lost 8 bases and 0 bases respectively, with 14 bases between them. Germline loops: CDR1 LNHDA, CDR2 SQIVND (reference sequence). This CDR3 region has 16 residues.